The entry below describes one TCR beta chain. Its antigen is not known. The read falls 3 residues short of the CDR3 end, and the missing part is taken from the germline J gene. This sample stems from a study of T cells in women clearing cervical HPV infection. Across the study: HLA type stays a possible confounder, typing being limited.

Study-wide points: Combining TCR richness with V gene abundances gave around 0.83 AUC.

The repertoire was sequenced with immunoSEQ multiplex PCR; TCRdb's copy has only in-frame clones and lacks some. Recorded for this sample: tens of thousands of clones. There are 16 residues in the CDR3. Unmatched junction bases numbered 4, after V lost 10 bases and J lost 2 bases. Germline CDR1 SNHLY, CDR2 FYNNEI. The chain recombines TRBV2 with TRBJ2-2; TRBD2 aligns across 16 bases. This clonotype originated in a woman aged 18 to 69 with a cervical HPV16 infection that either progressed to CIN3+ or cleared (not recorded which). Sequences were obtained from blood buffy coat. CDR3 DNA, as far as it was read: TGTGCCATCGGGACTAGCGGGGGGGGTAACACCGGGGAG. The encoded protein is CAIGTSGGGNTGE. The entire CDR3 reads CAIGTSGGGNTGELFF.